This T cell receptor beta chain is drawn from a study of beta chain features in type 1 diabetes. The study, taken as a whole, reports: When Type 1 diabetes patients were examined, their TCRB CDR3s proved moderately but significantly shorter in all four CD4+ subsets.

One heparinised draw, averaging roughly 0.12 L, was taken per donor. This clone has a single count. Its target is not known. The CDR3 sequence is 17 residues long. Every isolated RNA sample was fully reverse transcribed, so sequencing captured expressed TCRB transcripts. The read count averaged around 3.5 million across naive, central memory and regulatory T cell samples. Method: immunoSEQ multiplex PCR; TCRdb's copy keeps in-frame clones and lacks some. The sample has about 170,000 clones; 7.8% are singletons. The sequence came from a woman in her thirties or forties with type 1 diabetes. The rearrangement uses TRBV21-1 and TRBJ2-3; the D segment call TRBD2 is taken from the table without a DNA check. TRBV21-1 constitutes a pseudogene. Sequenced input: central memory CD4+ T cells from blood. CDR3 bases: TGTGCCAGCAGCAAAGAGGGAACTAGCGGCAGCACAGATACGCAGTATTTT. Residues: CASSKEGTSGSTDTQYF.